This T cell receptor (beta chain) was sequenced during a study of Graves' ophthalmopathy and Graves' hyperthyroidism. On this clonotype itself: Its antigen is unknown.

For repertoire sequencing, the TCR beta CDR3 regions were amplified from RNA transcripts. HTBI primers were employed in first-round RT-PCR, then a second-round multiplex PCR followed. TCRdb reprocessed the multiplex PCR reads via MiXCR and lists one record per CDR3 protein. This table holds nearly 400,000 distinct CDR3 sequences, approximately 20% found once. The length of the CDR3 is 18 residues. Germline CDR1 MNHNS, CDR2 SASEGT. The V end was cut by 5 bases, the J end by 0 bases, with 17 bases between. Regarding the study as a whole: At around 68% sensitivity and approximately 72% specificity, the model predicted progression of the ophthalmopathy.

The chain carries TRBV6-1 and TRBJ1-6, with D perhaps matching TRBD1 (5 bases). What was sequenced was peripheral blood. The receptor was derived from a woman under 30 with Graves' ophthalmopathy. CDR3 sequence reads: CASSTGTAGTSYNSPLHF. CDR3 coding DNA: TGTGCCAGCAGTACGGGGACTGCGGGCACCTCCTATAATTCACCCCTCCACTTT.